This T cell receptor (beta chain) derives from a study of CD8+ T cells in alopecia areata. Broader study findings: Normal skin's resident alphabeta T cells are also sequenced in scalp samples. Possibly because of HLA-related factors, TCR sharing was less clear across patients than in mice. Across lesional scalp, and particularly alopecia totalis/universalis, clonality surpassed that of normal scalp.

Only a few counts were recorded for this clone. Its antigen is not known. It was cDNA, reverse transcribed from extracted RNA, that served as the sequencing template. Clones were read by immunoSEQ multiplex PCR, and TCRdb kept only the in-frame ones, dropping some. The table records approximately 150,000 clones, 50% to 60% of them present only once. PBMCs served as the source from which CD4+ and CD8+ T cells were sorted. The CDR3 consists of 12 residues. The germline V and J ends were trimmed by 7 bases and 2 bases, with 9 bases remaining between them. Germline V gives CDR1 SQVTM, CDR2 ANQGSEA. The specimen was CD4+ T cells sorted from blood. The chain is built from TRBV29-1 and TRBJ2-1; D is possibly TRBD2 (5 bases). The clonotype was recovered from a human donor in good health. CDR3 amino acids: CSAGITYNEQFF. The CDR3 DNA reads TGCAGCGCGGGGATAACCTACAATGAGCAGTTCTTC.